One sample yielded the 7 T cell receptor beta chains listed below, sequenced in a study of T cells after posttransplantation cyclophosphamide. Clones were read by immunoSEQ multiplex PCR, and TCRdb kept only the in-frame ones, dropping some. The sample shows about 36,000 clones, none of them appearing just once. The sequencing sample was made of PBMCs. The receptors were gathered from a girl aged 10 to 17 in good health, CMV-negative, and a related stem cell transplant donor.

This clone was seen at least ten times. The rearrangement joins TRBV6-5 to TRBJ1-5, with D possibly matching TRBD1 (6 bases). CDR1 MNHEY and CDR2 SVGAGI come from the germline V gene. V shed 4 bases and J shed 4 bases, with 8 bases lying between them. CDR3 length: 13 amino acids. The CDR3 bases are TGTGCCAGCAGTTGGACAGAGAATCAGCCCCAGCATTTT. As protein: CASSWTENQPQHF.

This clone came up a few times. V gene TRBV30 combines with J gene TRBJ2-1, with D possibly being TRBD2 (7 bases). The CDR3 has 14 residues. Germline V gene data show CDR1 as GTSNPN and CDR2 as SVGIG (reference sequence). V was cut by 3 bases and J by 8 bases, with 17 bases left in between. The CDR3 sequence is CAWRGGGLFHEQFF. The CDR3, as DNA: TGTGCCTGGAGGGGCGGGGGCCTTTTTCATGAGCAGTTCTTC. Looking up the rest from reference TRBV30 and TRBJ2-1 gives the full variable domain: SQTIHQWPATLVQPVGSPLSLECTVEGTSNPNLYWYRQAAGRGLQLLFYSVGIGQISSEVPQNLSASRPQDRQFILSSKKLLLSDSGFYLCAWRGGGLFHEQFFGPGTRLTVL.

This clone was observed many times. This chain links TRBV5-4 with TRBJ1-3, with 7 bases matching TRBD1. V was pared by 3 bases and J by 1 base, with 4 bases of the junction left unmatched. Germline V gives CDR1 SGHNT, CDR2 YYREEE (reference sequence). CDR3 length equals 15 residues. CDR3 DNA: TGTGCCAGCAGCTCTAAACAGGGGTCTGGAAACACCATATATTTT. Translation: CASSSKQGSGNTIYF.

The chain has TRBV10-2 and TRBJ2-4; 7 bases fit TRBD2. Germline CDR1 and CDR2: WSHSY and SAAADI. The CDR3 loop spans 19 amino acids. The V gene end was trimmed by 2 bases and the J gene end by 7 bases; junction bases not matched to a gene: 20. In nucleotides, the CDR3 is TGCGCCAGCAGTGAGCGTGGAAGGGACTATAAAGGAGGGAAGAACATTCAGTACTTC. Translating it yields CASSERGRDYKGGKNIQYF.

This chain links TRBV7-9 with TRBJ2-5; D not certain. Judging by the DNA end, TRBJ2-7 fits better; the J call may be wrong. The CDR3 has 17 amino acids. Germline V gene lookup returns CDR1 SEHNR and CDR2 FQNEAQ (reference sequence). CDR3 sequence: CASSPPRPLSSTYEQYF. CDR3 bases: TGTGCCAGCAGCCCCCCGAGGCCCCTCTCATCCACCTACGAGCAGTACTTC.

This clone showed up many times. The chain recombines TRBV27 with TRBJ1-1, with 9 bases identical to TRBD1. With 5 bases clipped from V and 1 base from J, the junction kept 5 bases outside the gene matches. CDR1 is MNHEY, CDR2 SMNVEV, per germline (reference sequence). The CDR3 loop spans 15 amino acids. CDR3 amino acids: CASSPGTGTNTEAFF. The CDR3 nucleotides read TGTGCCAGCAGTCCCGGGACAGGGACGAACACTGAAGCTTTCTTT.

This clone was seen at least ten times. V and J are TRBV5-4 and TRBJ2-5; perhaps TRBD2 as D (6 bases). The CDR3 is made up of 15 amino acids. The germline gives CDR1 SGHNT, CDR2 YYREEE (reference sequence). Trimming cost V 3 bases and J 5 bases, with 17 bases left between them. The DNA for the CDR3 is TGTGCCAGCAGCTCCCCGGGGGTGGGAAAGGAGACCCAGTACTTC. It yields the protein CASSSPGVGKETQYF.